These 26 T cell receptor beta chains were sequenced from one sample in a study of CD8+ T cells in alopecia areata. As for treatment: oral pan-JAK inhibitor, 5-10 mg twice daily. Sequencing used cDNA as its template, made by extracting RNA and reverse transcribing it. Produced via immunoSEQ multiplex PCR; TCRdb's table is partial and in-frame only. The table records 90,000 to 100,000 clones, 60% to 75% of them present only once. Here the sequenced sample was CD8+ T cells sorted from blood, taken at week 4, from a patient treated with tofacitinib. These receptors were collected from a human donor with alopecia areata.

As regards this clone: Other DNA sequences in the same sample also yield this CDR3. The chain recombines TRBV5-6 with TRBJ1-5; no clear D gene. CDR3 length equals 15 residues. The V end lost 0 bases, the J end lost 0 bases, and 7 bases lay between the germline ends. Germline CDR1 reads SGHDT; CDR2 reads YYEEEE. The CDR3 reads CASSLGGFSNQPQHF. As DNA, the CDR3 is TGTGCCAGCAGCTTGGGAGGGTTTAGCAATCAGCCCCAGCATTTT.

This chain's CDR3 is CASSLTANTGELFF. CDR3 sequence (DNA): TGTGCCAGCAGTCTGACAGCGAACACCGGGGAGCTGTTTTTT. V and J are TRBV27 and TRBJ2-2; maybe TRBD1 (5 bases). Per germline, CDR1 MNHEY and CDR2 SMNVEV (reference sequence). Trimming removed 5 bases from V and 0 bases from J, with 7 bases in between. This CDR3 comprises 14 residues.

This clone was seen a handful of times. The V gene is TRBV11-2, the J gene TRBJ1-1; D not certain. CDR1 is SGHAT and CDR2 is FQNNGV in the germline V gene. The CDR3 is 13 residues long. V shed 1 base and J shed 0 bases, with 3 bases lying between them. The CDR3 region is CASSLGVNTEAFF. CDR3 nucleotides: TGTGCCAGCAGCTTAGGAGTGAACACTGAAGCTTTCTTT. The variable domain in full, completed from reference TRBV11-2 and TRBJ1-1, reads EAGVAQSPRYKIIEKRQSVAFWCNPISGHATLYWYQQILGQGPKLLIQFQNNGVVDDSQLPKDRFSAERLKGVDSTLKIQPAKLEDSAVYLCASSLGVNTEAFFGQGTRLTVV.

J is TRBJ1-4 and V is TRBV9, with D hard to call. The CDR3 loop spans 15 amino acids. V was pared by 0 bases and J by 0 bases, with 6 bases between. Germline V lookup: CDR1 SGDLS, CDR2 YYNGEE. In nucleotides, the CDR3 is TGTGCCAGCAGCGTAGGCGGTTCAACTAATGAAAAACTGTTTTTT. Translating it yields CASSVGGSTNEKLFF. Full variable domain (missing parts from reference TRBV9 and TRBJ1-4): DSGVTQTPKHLITATGQRVTLRCSPRSGDLSVYWYQQSLDQGLQFLIQYYNGEERAKGNILERFSAQQFPDLHSELNLSSLELGDSALYFCASSVGGSTNEKLFFGSGTQLSVL.

This chain joins TRBV13 and TRBJ2-2, with no clear D. Trimming shortened V by 0 bases and J by 0 bases, and 8 bases separated the two germline ends. The CDR3 extends over 16 amino acids. Germline CDR1 reads PRHDT; CDR2 reads FYEKMQ (reference sequence). The chain's CDR3 is CASSLGLSANTGELFF. The CDR3 DNA is TGTGCCAGCAGCTTAGGTCTGAGCGCGAACACCGGGGAGCTGTTTTTT. The full variable domain, in which reference TRBV13 and TRBJ2-2 provide the parts outside the CDR3, is AAGVIQSPRHLIKEKRETATLKCYPIPRHDTVYWYQQGPGQDPQFLISFYEKMQSDKGSIPDRFSAQQFSDYHSELNMSSLELGDSALYFCASSLGLSANTGELFFGEGSRLTVL.

This sequence joins TRBV29-1 and TRBJ2-7, with TRBD1 as a possible D gene (6 bases). Germline CDR1 SQVTM, CDR2 ANQGSEA. CDR3 length: 15 residues. Trimming pared 6 bases from V and 3 bases from J, leaving 21 bases between. CDR3 nucleotides: TGCAGCGTGATACAGGGCACTCAGGCGTTCTACGAGCAGTACTTC. Protein product: CSVIQGTQAFYEQYF.

V gene TRBV7-2 combines with J gene TRBJ2-1; a possible D gene is TRBD2 (5 bases). V gave up 6 bases and J gave up 9 bases, with 12 bases separating them. This CDR3 has 12 amino acids. The germline V gene has CDR1 SGHTA and CDR2 FQGNSA. The CDR3: CASSWETSEQFF. DNA of the CDR3: TGTGCCAGCAGTTGGGAGACAAGTGAGCAGTTCTTC. Full variable domain (rest looked up from reference TRBV7-2 and TRBJ2-1): GAGVSQSPSNKVTEKGKDVELRCDPISGHTALYWYRQSLGQGLEFLIYFQGNSAPDKSGLPSDRFSAERTGGSVSTLTIQRTQQEDSAVYLCASSWETSEQFFGPGTRLTVL.

This clone was detected many times. The V call is TRBV6-6, the J call TRBJ1-2; TRBD1 might be the D (6 bases). The CDR3 has 14 residues. V gave up 4 bases and J gave up 7 bases, with 16 bases separating them. Looked up from germline, CDR1 is MNHNY and CDR2 is SVGAGI (reference sequence). The CDR3 reads CASSWGDTAGGYTF. The CDR3 region has the DNA TGTGCCAGCAGTTGGGGGGACACAGCTGGTGGCTACACCTTC.

This clone showed up just a few times. This chain connects TRBV4-1 to TRBJ1-2; D ambiguous. Germline loops: CDR1 MGHRA, CDR2 YSYEKL. The CDR3 extends over 13 amino acids. V was trimmed by 4 bases and J by 8 bases, leaving 14 bases between them. CDR3 in amino acids: CASSRGNPEGYTF. In DNA, the CDR3 is TGCGCCAGCAGCCGCGGGAATCCGGAAGGCTACACCTTC.

This clone was observed many times. This sequence joins TRBV4-1 and TRBJ2-1; 9 positions agree with TRBD1. The CDR3 has 16 amino acids. After removal of 4 bases from V and 10 bases from J, the junction contained 14 bases not matched to a gene. Per the germline V gene, CDR1 is MGHRA and CDR2 is YSYEKL. CDR3 loop: CASSLEPPGQGIEQFF. CDR3 sequence (DNA): TGCGCCAGCAGCCTCGAGCCCCCGGGACAGGGAATCGAGCAGTTCTTC.

This clone was seen a few times. V usage is TRBV5-6 and J usage is TRBJ1-1; D uncertain. The CDR3 runs 17 residues. Germline CDR1 SGHDT, CDR2 YYEEEE. With 0 bases removed from V and 1 base from J, the gap between germline ends came to 16 bases. The CDR3 here is CASSLDPTRKSNTEAFF. Here the CDR3 DNA reads TGTGCCAGCAGCTTGGACCCGACCAGAAAATCGAACACTGAAGCTTTCTTT.

The rearrangement uses TRBV29-1 and TRBJ1-1; 12 bases match TRBD1. V gave up 0 bases and J gave up 4 bases; unmatched junction bases: 6. Germline lookup yields CDR1 SQVTM and CDR2 ANQGSEA. The CDR3 runs 16 residues. CDR3 sequence: CSVEDGDRGLGTEAFF. CDR3 DNA sequence: TGCAGCGTTGAAGATGGGGACAGGGGGCTGGGCACTGAAGCTTTCTTT.

This chain uses TRBV29-1 with TRBJ2-5, with unresolved D. The germline V gene encodes CDR1 SQVTM and CDR2 ANQGSEA. The CDR3 loop spans 13 amino acids. Trimming stripped 2 bases from V and 4 bases from J, with 11 bases between. The CDR3 nucleotides are TGCAGCGTTGAAACCCTTAACCGAGAGACCCAGTACTTC. Its protein is CSVETLNRETQYF.

The V gene is TRBV27, the J gene TRBJ2-1; 10 bases are a match to TRBD2. The CDR3 has 17 amino acids. Losses at the gene ends were 1 base for V and 9 bases for J; bases not matched to a gene: 12. Looked up from germline, CDR1 is MNHEY and CDR2 is SMNVEV (reference sequence). Here the CDR3 DNA reads TGTGCCAGCAGTTTATTTATAGGGACTAGCGTGGGTAGTGAGCAGTTCTTC. As protein: CASSLFIGTSVGSEQFF.

The V call is TRBV5-1, the J call TRBJ2-7; a weak D match, TRBD1 (6 bases). The CDR3 contains 16 residues. Trimming pared 4 bases from V and 4 bases from J, leaving 21 bases between. Germline lookup yields CDR1 SGHRS and CDR2 YFSETQ. The CDR3 region is CASSKTTGLEEYEQYF. The DNA of the CDR3 is TGCGCCAGCAGCAAAACGACAGGTCTTGAGGAATACGAGCAGTACTTC.

This clone was counted once. The chain is built from TRBV27 and TRBJ2-2; TRBD2 aligns across 9 bases. The junction had 8 bases not matched to a gene; V was cut back by 2 bases and J by 7 bases. This CDR3 has 16 amino acids. Germline CDR1 reads MNHEY; CDR2 reads SMNVEV (reference sequence). DNA of the CDR3: TGTGCCAGCAGTTTAGCGGGAGGGCCTCTAGTCGGGGAGCTGTTTTTT. This gives the protein CASSLAGGPLVGELFF.

The V and J genes are TRBV28 and TRBJ1-1, with D possibly being TRBD1 (5 bases). Trimming removed 5 bases from V and 3 bases from J, with 13 bases in between. Germline V CDR1 and CDR2: MDHEN, SYDVKM. The CDR3 sequence is 14 residues long. CDR3 DNA sequence: TGTGCCAGCAGTCCCGACGGGACTTACACTGAAGCTTTCTTT. It encodes CASSPDGTYTEAFF.

V gene TRBV4-3 combines with J gene TRBJ2-7, with D unclear. V shed 0 bases and J shed 2 bases, with 8 bases lying between them. Germline CDR1 and CDR2: LGHNA and YSLEER. The CDR3 has 14 residues. This CDR3 is CASSQDLGPYEQYF. DNA for the CDR3: TGCGCCAGCAGCCAAGATTTAGGCCCCTACGAGCAGTACTTC.

The rearrangement uses TRBV7-9 and TRBJ2-1; no clear D. Germline assignment: CDR1 SEHNR and CDR2 FQNEAQ (reference sequence). The CDR3 is 12 residues long. With 5 bases removed from V and 14 bases from J, the gap between germline ends came to 16 bases. CDR3 in amino acids: CASSRPRNREFF. CDR3 sequence (DNA): TGTGCCAGCAGCAGGCCCCGGAATCGGGAGTTCTTC.

This chain joins TRBV19 and TRBJ2-3, with 7 bases lining up with TRBD1. The CDR3 loop spans 15 amino acids. The junction had 6 bases not matched to a gene; V was cut back by 3 bases and J by 3 bases. The germline CDR1 and CDR2 sequences are LNHDA and SQIVND (reference sequence). The CDR3 spells CASSIGAGGTDTQYF. The CDR3 DNA reads as TGTGCCAGTAGTATTGGAGCAGGGGGAACAGATACGCAGTATTTT.

The chain combines TRBV27 with TRBJ2-7, with D perhaps TRBD2 (7 bases). The CDR3 extends over 13 amino acids. The ends were cut back, 8 bases at V and 5 bases at J, with 16 bases in the middle. Germline CDR1 and CDR2: MNHEY and SMNVEV (reference sequence). The CDR3 region has the DNA TGTGCCAGCGGGGGGGCTCGGGGAGACGAGCAGTACTTC. Translated: CASGGARGDEQYF.

The chain links TRBV14 to TRBJ1-1; a weak D match, TRBD1 (5 bases). The length of the CDR3 is 14 residues. CDR1 is SGHDN, CDR2 FVKESK, per germline. Trimming removed 1 base at V and 2 bases at J, with 8 bases between. DNA of the CDR3: TGTGCCAGCAGCCAAGCGGGACCAAACACTGAAGCTTTCTTT. It codes for CASSQAGPNTEAFF.

This rearrangement joins TRBV27 to TRBJ2-7; 12 bases match TRBD2. Germline V lookup: CDR1 MNHEY, CDR2 SMNVEV (reference sequence). J lost 4 bases, V lost 3 bases, and 4 bases had no gene match. This CDR3 spans 15 amino acids. This chain's CDR3 is CASSLGTSGRYEQYF. CDR3 DNA sequence: TGTGCCAGCAGTTTGGGTACTAGCGGGAGGTACGAGCAGTACTTC.

This clone was counted only a few times. The gene calls are TRBV30 and TRBJ1-2; D may be TRBD1 (5 bases). This CDR3 is 13 amino acids long. Per the germline V gene, CDR1 is GTSNPN and CDR2 is SVGIG (reference sequence). With 4 bases removed from V and 6 bases from J, the gap between germline ends came to 15 bases. The DNA for the CDR3 is TGTGCCTGGACCTCCGGGGGGGGACATGGCTACACCTTC. Residues: CAWTSGGGHGYTF.

A few counts support this clone. The genes are TRBV5-6 and TRBJ2-6; possible D gene TRBD1, 5 bases. The CDR3 is 17 residues long. Per germline, CDR1 SGHDT and CDR2 YYEEEE. V lost 4 bases and J 4 bases, leaving 18 bases between the germline ends. The CDR3 region has the DNA TGTGCCAGCAGCCACCTCAGGGTCGGGTACGGGGCCAACGTCCTGACTTTC. Protein sequence: CASSHLRVGYGANVLTF.

The J gene is TRBJ1-2, the V gene TRBV29-1; a possible D gene is TRBD1 (5 bases). CDR3 size: 12 residues. V was cut by 3 bases and J by 8 bases, with 13 bases left in between. The germline V gene has CDR1 SQVTM and CDR2 ANQGSEA. The CDR3 is CSVDGGVKGYTF. The CDR3 nucleotides are TGCAGCGTTGATGGGGGGGTAAAGGGCTACACCTTC.